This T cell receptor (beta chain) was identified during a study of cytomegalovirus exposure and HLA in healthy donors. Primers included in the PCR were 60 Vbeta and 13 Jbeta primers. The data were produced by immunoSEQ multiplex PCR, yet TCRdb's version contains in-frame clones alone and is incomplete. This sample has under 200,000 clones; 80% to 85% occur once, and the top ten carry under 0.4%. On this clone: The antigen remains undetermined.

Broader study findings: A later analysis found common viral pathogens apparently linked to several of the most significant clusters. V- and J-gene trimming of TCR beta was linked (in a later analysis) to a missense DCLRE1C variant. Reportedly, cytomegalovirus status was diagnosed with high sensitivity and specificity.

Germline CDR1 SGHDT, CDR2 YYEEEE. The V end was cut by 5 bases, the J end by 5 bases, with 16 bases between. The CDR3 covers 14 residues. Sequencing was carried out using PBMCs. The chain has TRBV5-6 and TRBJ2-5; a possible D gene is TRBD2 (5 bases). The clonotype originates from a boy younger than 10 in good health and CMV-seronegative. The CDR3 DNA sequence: TGTGCCAGCAGTTCCGGACTGGGCCGGGAGACCCAGTACTTC. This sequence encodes CASSSGLGRETQYF.